The 2 T cell receptor beta chains below all came from one sample that was sequenced in a study of Tregs in tolerant kidney transplant recipients. Only in-frame clones appear in the TCRdb table, and some are missing; sequencing was by immunoSEQ multiplex PCR. The sample has about 48,000 clones. The source was CD4+ T cells from blood, collected before the transplant. The receptors were gathered from a human donor who received a combined kidney and bone marrow transplant.

In the case of this clone: The sequenced fragment ends 3 residues before the CDR3 boundary, so the rest is inferred from the germline J gene. V is TRBV5-1 and J is TRBJ1-2; possibly TRBD1 for D (6 bases). The CDR3 contains 13 residues. Germline CDR1 SGHRS, CDR2 YFSETQ. V was trimmed by 4 bases and J by 4 bases, leaving 11 bases between them. The sequenced CDR3 bases are TGCGCCAGCAGCGATGGACAGCTCTATGGC. It codes for CASSDGQLYG. The CDR3 in full is CASSDGQLYGYTF.

About this clone itself: The missing CDR3 end, 3 residues past where the read stops, is filled in from the germline J gene. V usage is TRBV19 and J usage is TRBJ1-2, with TRBD1 matching 9 bases. Germline loops: CDR1 LNHDA, CDR2 SQIVND (reference sequence). The CDR3 extends over 17 amino acids. Germline trimming cut 6 bases from V and 3 bases from J; bases unmatched to any gene: 14. This CDR3 is CASSDRSGTGIDYGYTF. CDR3 bases read: TGTGCCAGTAGCGATAGATCCGGGACAGGGATCGACTATGGC.